The 7 T cell receptor beta chains given below trace back to one sample, sequenced in a study of blood T cell repertoires in COVID-19. Data came from immunoSEQ multiplex PCR; TCRdb stores just in-frame clones and leaves some out. This sample has fewer than 250,000 clones, with roughly 80% found just once. The sequenced sample consisted of peripheral blood. These receptors all come from an older woman with acute or convalescent COVID-19.

The chain uses TRBV18 and TRBJ2-5; D is undetermined. The V end was cut by 3 bases, the J end by 4 bases, with 3 bases between. From germline, CDR1 is KGHSH and CDR2 LQKENI. This CDR3 has 11 amino acids. The CDR3 DNA is TGTGCCAGCTCACCCTCAGAGACCCAGTACTTC. As protein: CASSPSETQYF.

This clone was observed a handful of times. This chain links TRBV7-2 with TRBJ2-5; the D gene is possibly TRBD1 (6 bases). This CDR3 has 14 residues. Germline V CDR1 and CDR2: SGHTA, FQGNSA. V shed 5 bases and J shed 8 bases, with 18 bases lying between them. CDR3 region: CASSPSPGTFTQYF. The DNA for the CDR3 is TGTGCCAGCAGCCCGAGTCCCGGGACATTTACCCAGTACTTC.

V usage is TRBV5-1 and J usage is TRBJ1-2; D possibly corresponds to TRBD1 (5 bases). The germline V gene has CDR1 SGHRS and CDR2 YFSETQ. V shed 1 base and J shed 6 bases, with 10 bases lying between them. The CDR3 totals 13 residues. CDR3 bases: TGCGCCAGCAGCTTGCGGCAGGGTGATGGCTACACCTTC. This gives the protein CASSLRQGDGYTF.

This chain uses TRBV27 with TRBJ1-4; TRBD1 agrees at 9 bases. Germline V gives CDR1 MNHEY, CDR2 SMNVEV (reference sequence). This CDR3 has 15 amino acids. Unmatched junction bases numbered 9, after V lost 6 bases and J lost 7 bases. In DNA, the CDR3 is TGTGCCAGCAGAGCCTCCGGGACAGGGAGTGAAAAACTGTTTTTT. It yields the protein CASRASGTGSEKLFF.

This clone has only a few counts. This rearrangement joins TRBV11-3 to TRBJ2-3; D call uncertain. The CDR3 length is 11 residues. Germline CDR1 SGHNT, CDR2 YENEEA. V lost 8 bases and J lost 0, with 3 bases in between. CDR3 sequence: CASSSTDTQYF. The CDR3 DNA reads TGTGCCAGCTCTAGCACAGATACGCAGTATTTT.

This chain joins TRBV6-2 or TRBV6-3 and TRBJ1-1; D is uncertain. V was clipped by 2 bases and J by 0 bases, with 4 bases between them. Germline values: CDR1 MNHEY, CDR2 SVGEGT. The CDR3 extends over 13 amino acids. The CDR3 region is CASSYAVNTEAFF. The DNA for the CDR3 is TGTGCCAGCAGTTACGCAGTGAACACTGAAGCTTTCTTT.

J is TRBJ1-4 and V is TRBV5-1; 8 nucleotides align to TRBD1. Trimming cost V 4 bases and J 5 bases; bases outside gene matches: 7. The V gene's germline CDR1 is SGHRS and CDR2 YFSETQ. This CDR3 comprises 15 residues. CDR3 sequence reads: CASSTGQGGNEKLFF. Here the CDR3 DNA reads TGCGCCAGCAGCACCGGACAGGGTGGGAATGAAAAACTGTTTTTT.